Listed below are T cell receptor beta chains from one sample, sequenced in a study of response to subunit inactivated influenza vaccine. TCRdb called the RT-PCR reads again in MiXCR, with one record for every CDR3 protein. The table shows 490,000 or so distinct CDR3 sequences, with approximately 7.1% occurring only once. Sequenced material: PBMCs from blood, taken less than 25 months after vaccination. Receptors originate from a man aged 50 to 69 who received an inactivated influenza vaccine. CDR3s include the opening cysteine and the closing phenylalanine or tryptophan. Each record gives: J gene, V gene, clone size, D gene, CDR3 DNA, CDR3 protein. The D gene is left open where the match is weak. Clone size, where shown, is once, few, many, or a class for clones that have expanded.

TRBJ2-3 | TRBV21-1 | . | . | TGTGCCAGCAGCAAAGCAGAGACAACCGCAGATACGCAGTATTTT | CASSKAETTADTQYF
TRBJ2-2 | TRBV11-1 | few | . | TGTGCCAGCAGCTTAGCGCTGGGGTCGGCCGGGGAGCTGTTTTTT | CASSLALGSAGELFF
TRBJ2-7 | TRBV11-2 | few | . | TGTGCCAGCAGCACCGACAGGTTAAGCTCCTACGAGCAGTACTTC | CASSTDRLSSYEQYF
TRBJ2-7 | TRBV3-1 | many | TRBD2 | TGTGCCAGCAGCCAGTCTAGCGGGGGCCACTCCTACGAGCAGTACTTC | CASSQSSGGHSYEQYF
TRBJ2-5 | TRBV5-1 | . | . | TGCGCCAGCACCCAATCCGGGACTTTTAAAGAGACCCAGTACTTC | CASTQSGTFKETQYF
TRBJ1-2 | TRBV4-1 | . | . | TGCGCCGGCAGCCAAGCAGGTCTCCTTTATGGCTACACCTTC | CAGSQAGLLYGYTF
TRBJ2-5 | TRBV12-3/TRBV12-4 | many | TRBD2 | TGTGCCAGCAGGTTTAGCGGGGGGCAAGAGACCCAGTACTTC | CASRFSGGQETQYF
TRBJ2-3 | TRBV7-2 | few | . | TGTGCCAGCAGCTTAGGGTCAGGCATGGATACGCAGTATTTT | CASSLGSGMDTQYF
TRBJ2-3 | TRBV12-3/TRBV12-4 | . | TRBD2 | TGTGCCAGCAGTTGGGCGGGGGGAACTTCGCGGCCAGATACGCAGTATTTT | CASSWAGGTSRPDTQYF
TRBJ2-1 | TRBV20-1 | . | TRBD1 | TGCAGTGCTAGAGTTACAGGGGGTCCGGGTGAGCAGTTCTTC | CSARVTGGPGEQFF
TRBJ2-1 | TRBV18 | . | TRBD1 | TGTGCCAGCTCACCAGTTCTAATTGGGACAGGGTCCAATGAGCAGTTCTTC | CASSPVLIGTGSNEQFF
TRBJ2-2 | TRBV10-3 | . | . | TGTGCCATCAGTAATACAGGGCGTACCGGGGAGCTGTTTTTT | CAISNTGRTGELFF
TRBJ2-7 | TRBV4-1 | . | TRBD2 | TGCGCCAGCAGCCAAGTTTCGGGGGGGCTTTACGAGCAGTACTTC | CASSQVSGGLYEQYF
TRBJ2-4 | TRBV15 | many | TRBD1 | TGTGCCACCAGCAGAGGAGTTGGACAGGGAGACAAAAACATTCAGTACTTC | CATSRGVGQGDKNIQYF
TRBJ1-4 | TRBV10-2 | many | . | TGCGCCAGCAGTGAGACCCCAACAACTAATGAAAAACTGTTTTTT | CASSETPTTNEKLFF
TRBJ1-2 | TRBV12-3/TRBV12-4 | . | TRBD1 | TGTGCCAGCAGTTTGGCCAGGGGGCGAAATAACTATGGCTACACCTTC | CASSLARGRNNYGYTF
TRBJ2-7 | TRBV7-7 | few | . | TGTGCTAGCAGCTTAGCGGCAGGACCAGAGCGCGAGCAGTACTTC | CASSLAAGPEREQYF
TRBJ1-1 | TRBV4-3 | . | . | TGCGCCAGCAGCCTTGGACAGCACAGAGACACTGAAGCTTTCTTT | CASSLGQHRDTEAFF
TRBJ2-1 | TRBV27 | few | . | TGTGCCAGCAGTTTCTGGCCCAAGTACAATGAGCAGTTCTTC | CASSFWPKYNEQFF
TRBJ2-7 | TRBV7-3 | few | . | TGTGCCAGCAGCTTAACCGGGAGTAACTCCTACGAGCAGTACTTC | CASSLTGSNSYEQYF
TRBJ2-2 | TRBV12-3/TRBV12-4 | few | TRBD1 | TGTGCCAGCAGCGTCATCGGGACAGGGGGCGCCCCGAACACCGGGGAGCTGTTTTTT | CASSVIGTGGAPNTGELFF
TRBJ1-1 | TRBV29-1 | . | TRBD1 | TGCAGCGTTGAGCTCCGGACAGGGCGGACTGAAGCTTTCTTT | CSVELRTGRTEAFF
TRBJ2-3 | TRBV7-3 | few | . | TGTGCCAGCAGCTCGGGATCAACCCAGTATTTT | CASSSGSTQYF
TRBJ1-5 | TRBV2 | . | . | TGTGCCAGCACTTTTTACCGATTAAATCAGCCCCAGCATTTT | CASTFYRLNQPQHF
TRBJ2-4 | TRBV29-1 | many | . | TGCAGCGTTTACTCCCCCCAGGGGATAGCCAAAAACATTCAGTACTTC | CSVYSPQGIAKNIQYF
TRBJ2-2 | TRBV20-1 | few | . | TGCAGTGCTAGAACTTCGGACGTCACCGGGGAGCTGTTTTTT | CSARTSDVTGELFF
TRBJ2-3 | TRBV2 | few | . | TGTGCCAGCAGTGAGAGAAGGAGAAGTGGGTATTTT | CASSERRRSGYF
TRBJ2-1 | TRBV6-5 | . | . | TGTGCCAGCAGTTCGTCAGTCCTTGAGCAGTTCTTC | CASSSSVLEQFF
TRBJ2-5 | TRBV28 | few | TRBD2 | TGTGCCAGCAGTTTATTTGTTAGCGGGAGGGCCCAGGAGACCCAGTACTTC | CASSLFVSGRAQETQYF
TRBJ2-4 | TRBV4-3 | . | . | TGCGCCAGCAGCCAAGATATAACAGGGCGGGCCAAAAACATTCAGTACTTC | CASSQDITGRAKNIQYF
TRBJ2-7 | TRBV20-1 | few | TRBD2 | TGCAGTGCTTCTCGGACTAGCGGGAGTAACGAGCAGTACTTC | CSASRTSGSNEQYF
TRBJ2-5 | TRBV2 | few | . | TGTGCCACGTCCGAATATTCCCAAGAGACCCAGTACTTC | CATSEYSQETQYF
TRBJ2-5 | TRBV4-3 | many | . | TGCGCCAGCAGCCAAGATGGTGGGGGGCAAGAGACCCAGTACTTC | CASSQDGGGQETQYF
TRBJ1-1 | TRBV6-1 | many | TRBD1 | TGTGCCAGTTATAGACAGGGTGGGACTGAAGCTTTCTTT | CASYRQGGTEAFF
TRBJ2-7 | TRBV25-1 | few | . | TGTGCCAGCAGTGAATTTTCGCCCTACGAGCAGTACTTC | CASSEFSPYEQYF
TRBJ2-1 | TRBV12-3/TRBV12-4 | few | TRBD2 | TGTGCCAGCAGATGGACTAGCGGGCCGAATGAGCAGTTCTTC | CASRWTSGPNEQFF
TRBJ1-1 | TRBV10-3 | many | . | TGTGCCGTCTGGGGACGGAAGAACACTGAAGCTTTCTTT | CAVWGRKNTEAFF
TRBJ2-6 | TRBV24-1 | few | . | TGTGCCACCAGTGACCCGGACGGAACCAACGTCCTGACTTTC | CATSDPDGTNVLTF
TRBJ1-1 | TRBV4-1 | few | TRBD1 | TGCGCCAGCAGCACCCCGGGACAGGGGTATCCGAACACTGAAGCTTTCTTT | CASSTPGQGYPNTEAFF
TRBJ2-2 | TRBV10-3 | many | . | TGTGCCATCAGTGAGGGGACGGACGGGGAGCTGTTTTTT | CAISEGTDGELFF
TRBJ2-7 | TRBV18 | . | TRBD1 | TGTGCCAGCTCACCAATTACAGGGGCACATTACGAGCAGTACTTC | CASSPITGAHYEQYF
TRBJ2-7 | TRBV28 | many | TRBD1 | TGTGCCAGCAGGACTATGGGGACAGCAACCTACGAGCAGTACTTC | CASRTMGTATYEQYF
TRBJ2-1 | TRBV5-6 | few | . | TGTGCCAGCAGCTCAAGGCAGGGATGGCGGTTCTTC | CASSSRQGWRFF
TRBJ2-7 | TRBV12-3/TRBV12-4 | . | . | TGTGCCAGCGGCCTGGCCCTTCTCGAGCAGTACTTC | CASGLALLEQYF
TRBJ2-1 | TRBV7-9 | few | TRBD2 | TGTGCCAGCAGCGTGACTAGCGGGAGTACCAATGAGCAGTTCTTC | CASSVTSGSTNEQFF
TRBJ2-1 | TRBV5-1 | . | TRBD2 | TGCGCCAGCAGCTTATCCGGGGGGGCCAATGAGCAGTTCTTC | CASSLSGGANEQFF
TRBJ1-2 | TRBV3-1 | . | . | TGTGCCAGCAGCCAGGCCAGTAGGTTTGGGGACTATGGCTACACCTTC | CASSQASRFGDYGYTF
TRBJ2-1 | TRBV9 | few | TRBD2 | TGTGCCAGCAGCGTCTCTCCTACTAGCGGGATAATCAATGAGCAGTTCTTC | CASSVSPTSGIINEQFF
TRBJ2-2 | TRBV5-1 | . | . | TGCTCCAGCAGCTTGGCCTCTGTATCTAGGATGAACACCGGGGAGCTGTTTTTT | CSSSLASVSRMNTGELFF
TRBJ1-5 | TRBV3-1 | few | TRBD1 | TGTGCCAGCAGCACCGGGACAGGAGATATCCTATCCCAGCATTTT | CASSTGTGDILSQHF
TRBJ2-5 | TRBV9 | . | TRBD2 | TGTGCCAGCCGCGTATTCGGGGGGGGACAAGAGACCCAGTACTTC | CASRVFGGGQETQYF
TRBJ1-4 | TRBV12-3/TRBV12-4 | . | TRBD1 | TGTGCCAGCAGGGGACAGTTTAGGATTGTTTTT | CASRGQFRIVF
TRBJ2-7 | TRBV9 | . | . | TGTGCCAGCAGCATCTCTGGAGGGAGCTCCTACGAGCAGTACTTC | CASSISGGSSYEQYF
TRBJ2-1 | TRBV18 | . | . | TGTGCCAGCTCACCGGTAGGGGGGCTGTACGATGAGCAGTTCTTC | CASSPVGGLYDEQFF